This entry concerns a single T cell receptor beta chain. Its target is unknown. Sequencing of TCR beta was undertaken in CD8+ and CD4+ T cells derived from blood. This sample is drawn from a study of CD8 T cells in Susac syndrome. Overall study findings and caveats: The study conceded that its TCR sequencing and HLA analysis involved relatively few individuals.

Random-hexamer reverse transcription was applied to roughly 0.5 to 1 ug RNA. An immunoSEQ multiplex PCR amplified TCR beta CDR3 over 54 Vbeta and 13 Jbeta. Via MiXCR, TCRdb re-called the immunoSEQ multiplex PCR reads, giving one row per CDR3 protein. This repertoire shows about 180,000 distinct CDR3 sequences, approximately 94% found once; its top ten account for approximately 0.11%. CDR1 SGHNT and CDR2 YYREEE come from the germline V gene (reference sequence). With 2 bases removed from V and 6 bases from J, the gap between germline ends came to 8 bases. The CDR3 sequence is 12 residues long. The V call is TRBV5-4, the J call TRBJ1-2; D gene unclear. The origin of this receptor is a human donor with Susac syndrome. The material sequenced was CD4+ T cells from PBMCs. The CDR3, as DNA: TGTGCCAGCAGCTTCGCCGGAAATGGCTACACCTTC. The encoded protein is CASSFAGNGYTF.